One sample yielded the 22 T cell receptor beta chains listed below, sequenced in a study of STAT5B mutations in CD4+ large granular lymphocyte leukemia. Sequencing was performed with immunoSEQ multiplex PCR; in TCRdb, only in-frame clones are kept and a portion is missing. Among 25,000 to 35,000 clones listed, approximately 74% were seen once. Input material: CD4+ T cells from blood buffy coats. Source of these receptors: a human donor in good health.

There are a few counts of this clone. CDR3 coding DNA: TGTGCCAGCAGCTTAGTTTCCCGACAGACCTACGAGCAGTACTTC. This translates into CASSLVSRQTYEQYF. The chain links TRBV7-8 to TRBJ2-7; D might be TRBD1 (5 bases). The CDR3 has 15 amino acids. V lost 1 base and J lost 2, with 12 bases in between. Germline V lookup: CDR1 SGHVS, CDR2 FQNEAQ.

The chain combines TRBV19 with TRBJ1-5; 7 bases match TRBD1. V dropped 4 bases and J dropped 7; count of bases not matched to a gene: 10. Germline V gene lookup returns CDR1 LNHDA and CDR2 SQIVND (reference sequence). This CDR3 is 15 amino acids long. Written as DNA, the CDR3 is TGTGCCAGTAGTAGAGCGACAGGGAAAGGGCAGCCCCAGCATTTT. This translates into CASSRATGKGQPQHF.

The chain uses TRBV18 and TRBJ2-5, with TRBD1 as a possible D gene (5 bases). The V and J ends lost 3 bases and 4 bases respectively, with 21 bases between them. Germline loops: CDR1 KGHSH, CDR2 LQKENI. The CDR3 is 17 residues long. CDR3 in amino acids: CASSPVWQGGIGETQYF. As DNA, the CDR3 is TGTGCCAGCTCACCGGTCTGGCAGGGTGGTATTGGAGAGACCCAGTACTTC.

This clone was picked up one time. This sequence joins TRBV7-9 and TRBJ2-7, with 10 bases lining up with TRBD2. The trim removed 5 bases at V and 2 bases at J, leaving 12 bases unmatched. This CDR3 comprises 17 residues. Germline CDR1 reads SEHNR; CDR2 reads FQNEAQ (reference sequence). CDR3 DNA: TGTGCCAGCAGCGCAACGAGGTTAGCGGGGGGCGCCTACGAGCAGTACTTC. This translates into CASSATRLAGGAYEQYF.

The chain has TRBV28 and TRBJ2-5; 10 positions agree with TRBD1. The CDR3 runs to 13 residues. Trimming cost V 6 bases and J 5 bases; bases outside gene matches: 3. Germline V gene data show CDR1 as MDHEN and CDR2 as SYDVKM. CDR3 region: CASRTGGVETQYF. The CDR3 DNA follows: TGTGCCAGCAGGACAGGGGGCGTGGAGACCCAGTACTTC.

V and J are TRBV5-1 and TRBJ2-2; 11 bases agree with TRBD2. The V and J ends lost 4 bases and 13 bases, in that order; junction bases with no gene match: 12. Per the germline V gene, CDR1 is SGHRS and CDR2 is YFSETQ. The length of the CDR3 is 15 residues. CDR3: CASSGTSGGPAALFF. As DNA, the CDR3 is TGCGCCAGCAGCGGAACTAGCGGGGGCCCGGCGGCGCTGTTTTTT.

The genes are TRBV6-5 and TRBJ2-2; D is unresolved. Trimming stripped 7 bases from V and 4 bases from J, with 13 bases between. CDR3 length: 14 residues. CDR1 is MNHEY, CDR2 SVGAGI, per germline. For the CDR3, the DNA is TGTGCCAGCATCCAGTCCCGCTCCACCGGGGAGCTGTTTTTT. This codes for CASIQSRSTGELFF.

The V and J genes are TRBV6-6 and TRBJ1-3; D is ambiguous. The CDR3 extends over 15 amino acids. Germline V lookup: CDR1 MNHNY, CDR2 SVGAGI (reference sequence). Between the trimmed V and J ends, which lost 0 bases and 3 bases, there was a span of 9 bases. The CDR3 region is CASSYSDTSGNTIYF. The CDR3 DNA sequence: TGTGCCAGCAGTTACTCTGACACGAGTGGAAACACCATATATTTT.

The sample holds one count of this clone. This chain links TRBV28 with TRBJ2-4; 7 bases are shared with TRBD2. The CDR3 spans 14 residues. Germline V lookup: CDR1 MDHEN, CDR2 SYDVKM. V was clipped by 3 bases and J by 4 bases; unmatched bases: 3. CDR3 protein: CASSLAGEKNIQYF. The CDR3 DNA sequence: TGTGCCAGCAGTTTGGCGGGGGAAAAAAACATTCAGTACTTC.

CDR3 sequence reads: CASSSPPLREQYF. As DNA, the CDR3 is TGTGCCAGCAGCTCGCCCCCCCTTCGAGAGCAGTACTTC. This rearrangement joins TRBV7-9 to TRBJ2-7, with no clear D. This CDR3 is 13 amino acids long. Between the trimmed V and J ends, which lost 4 bases and 7 bases, there was a span of 14 bases. Germline-derived CDR1 and CDR2 are SEHNR and FQNEAQ (reference sequence).

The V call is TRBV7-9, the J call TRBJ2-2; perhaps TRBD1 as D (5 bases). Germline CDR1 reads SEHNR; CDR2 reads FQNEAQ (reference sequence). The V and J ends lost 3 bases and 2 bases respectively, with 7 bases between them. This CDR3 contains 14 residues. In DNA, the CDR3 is TGTGCCAGCAGCTTCAGGGAAAACACCGGGGAGCTGTTTTTT. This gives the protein CASSFRENTGELFF.

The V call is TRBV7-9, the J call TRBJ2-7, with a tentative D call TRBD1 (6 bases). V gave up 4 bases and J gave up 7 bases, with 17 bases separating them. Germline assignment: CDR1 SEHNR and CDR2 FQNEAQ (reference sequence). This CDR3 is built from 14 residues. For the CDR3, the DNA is TGTGCCAGCAGCTACTCATCCGGGACAAGGGAGCAGTACTTC. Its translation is CASSYSSGTREQYF. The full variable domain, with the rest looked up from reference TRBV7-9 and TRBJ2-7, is DTGVSQNPRHKITKRGQNVTFRCDPISEHNRLYWYRQTLGQGPEFLTYFQNEAQLEKSRLLSDRFSAERPKGSFSTLEIQRTEQGDSAMYLCASSYSSGTREQYFGPGTRLTVT.

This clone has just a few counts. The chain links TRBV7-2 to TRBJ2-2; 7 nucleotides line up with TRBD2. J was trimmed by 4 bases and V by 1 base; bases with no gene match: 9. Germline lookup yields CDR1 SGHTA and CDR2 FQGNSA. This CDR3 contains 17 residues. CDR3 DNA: TGTGCCAGCAGCTTAGAATCGCTAGCGGAGCGCACCGGGGAGCTGTTTTTT. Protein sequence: CASSLESLAERTGELFF.

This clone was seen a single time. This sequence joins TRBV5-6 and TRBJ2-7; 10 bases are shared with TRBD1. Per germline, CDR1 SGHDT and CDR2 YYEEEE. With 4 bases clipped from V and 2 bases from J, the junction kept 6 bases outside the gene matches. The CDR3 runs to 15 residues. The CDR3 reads CASSDWTGGTYEQYF. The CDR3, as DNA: TGTGCCAGCAGCGATTGGACAGGGGGAACCTACGAGCAGTACTTC. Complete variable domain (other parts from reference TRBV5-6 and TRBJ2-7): DAGVTQSPTHLIKTRGQQVTLRCSPKSGHDTVSWYQQALGQGPQFIFQYYEEEERQRGNFPDRFSGHQFPNYSSELNVNALLLGDSALYLCASSDWTGGTYEQYFGPGTRLTVT.

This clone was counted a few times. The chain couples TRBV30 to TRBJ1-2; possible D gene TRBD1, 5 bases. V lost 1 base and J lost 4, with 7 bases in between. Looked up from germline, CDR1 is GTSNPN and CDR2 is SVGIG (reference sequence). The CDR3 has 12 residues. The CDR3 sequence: CAWSAGSYGYTF. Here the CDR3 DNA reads TGTGCCTGGAGTGCAGGGAGCTATGGCTACACCTTC. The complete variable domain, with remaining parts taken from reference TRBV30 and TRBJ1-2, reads SQTIHQWPATLVQPVGSPLSLECTVEGTSNPNLYWYRQAAGRGLQLLFYSVGIGQISSEVPQNLSASRPQDRQFILSSKKLLLSDSGFYLCAWSAGSYGYTFGSGTRLTVV.

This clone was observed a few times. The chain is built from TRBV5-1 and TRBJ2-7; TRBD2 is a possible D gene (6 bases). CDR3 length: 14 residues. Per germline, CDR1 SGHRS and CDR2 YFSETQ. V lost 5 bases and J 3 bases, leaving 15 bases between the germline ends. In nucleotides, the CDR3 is TGCGCCAGCAGACGGGGGTCTAGCAACTACGAGCAGTACTTC. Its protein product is CASRRGSSNYEQYF. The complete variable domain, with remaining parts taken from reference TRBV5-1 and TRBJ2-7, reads KAGVTQTPRYLIKTRGQQVTLSCSPISGHRSVSWYQQTPGQGLQFLFEYFSETQRNKGNFPGRFSGRQFSNSRSEMNVSTLELGDSALYLCASRRGSSNYEQYFGPGTRLTVT.

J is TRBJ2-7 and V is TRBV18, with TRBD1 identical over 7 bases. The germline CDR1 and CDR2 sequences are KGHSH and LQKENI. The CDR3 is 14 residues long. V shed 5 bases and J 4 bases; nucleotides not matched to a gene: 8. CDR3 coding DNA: TGTGCCAGCTCAATGACAGGGAGTGGATACGAGCAGTACTTC. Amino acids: CASSMTGSGYEQYF.

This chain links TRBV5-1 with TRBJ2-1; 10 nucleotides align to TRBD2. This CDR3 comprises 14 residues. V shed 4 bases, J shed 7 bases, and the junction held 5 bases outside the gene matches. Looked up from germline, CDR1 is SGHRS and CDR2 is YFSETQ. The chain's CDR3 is CASSRRLAGNEQFF. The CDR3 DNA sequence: TGCGCCAGCAGCCGGAGACTAGCGGGTAATGAGCAGTTCTTC.

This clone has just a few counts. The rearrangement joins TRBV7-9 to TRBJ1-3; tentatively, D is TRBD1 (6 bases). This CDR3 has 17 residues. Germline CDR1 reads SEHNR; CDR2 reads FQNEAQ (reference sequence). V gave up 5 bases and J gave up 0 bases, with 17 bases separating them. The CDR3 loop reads CASSPGGPTHSGNTIYF. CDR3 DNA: TGTGCCAGCAGCCCCGGGGGGCCGACTCACTCTGGAAACACCATATATTTT.

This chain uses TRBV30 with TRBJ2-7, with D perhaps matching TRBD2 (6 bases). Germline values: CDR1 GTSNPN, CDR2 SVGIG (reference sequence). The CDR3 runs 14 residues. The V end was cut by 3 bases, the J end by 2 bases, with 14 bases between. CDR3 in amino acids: CAWRGSGGAYEQYF. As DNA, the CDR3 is TGTGCCTGGAGGGGGAGCGGAGGGGCCTACGAGCAGTACTTC.

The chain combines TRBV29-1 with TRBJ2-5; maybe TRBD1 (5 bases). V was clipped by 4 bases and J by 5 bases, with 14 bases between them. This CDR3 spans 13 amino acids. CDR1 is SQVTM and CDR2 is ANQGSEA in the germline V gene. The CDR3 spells CSVVRVLLETQYF. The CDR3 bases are TGCAGCGTTGTCAGGGTGTTGTTGGAGACCCAGTACTTC.

CDR3 region: CAWSPTGNSPLHF. In DNA, the CDR3 is TGTGCCTGGAGTCCGACAGGGAATTCACCCCTCCACTTT. This chain joins TRBV30 and TRBJ1-6, with TRBD1 matching 7 bases. CDR3 length: 13 amino acids. Germline V gene lookup returns CDR1 GTSNPN and CDR2 SVGIG (reference sequence). The V and J ends lost 2 bases and 7 bases, in that order; junction bases with no gene match: 2.